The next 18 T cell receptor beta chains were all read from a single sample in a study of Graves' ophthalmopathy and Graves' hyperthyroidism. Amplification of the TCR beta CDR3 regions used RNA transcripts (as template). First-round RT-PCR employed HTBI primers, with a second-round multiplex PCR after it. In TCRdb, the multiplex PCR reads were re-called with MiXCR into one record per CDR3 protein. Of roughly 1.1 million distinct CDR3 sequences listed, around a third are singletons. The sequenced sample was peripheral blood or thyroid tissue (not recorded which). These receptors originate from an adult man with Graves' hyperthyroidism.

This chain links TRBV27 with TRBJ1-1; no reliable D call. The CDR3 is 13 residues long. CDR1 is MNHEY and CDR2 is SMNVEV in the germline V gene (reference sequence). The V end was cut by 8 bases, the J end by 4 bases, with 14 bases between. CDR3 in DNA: TGTGCCAGCGGATTGTCGGTGAGCACTGAAGCTTTCTTT. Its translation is CASGLSVSTEAFF.

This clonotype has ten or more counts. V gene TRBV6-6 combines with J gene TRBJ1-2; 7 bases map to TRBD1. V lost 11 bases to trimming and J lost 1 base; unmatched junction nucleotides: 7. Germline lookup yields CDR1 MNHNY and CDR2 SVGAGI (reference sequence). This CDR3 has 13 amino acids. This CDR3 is CAGSTGSNYGYTF. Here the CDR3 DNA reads TGTGCCGGCTCGACAGGGAGTAACTATGGCTACACCTTC.

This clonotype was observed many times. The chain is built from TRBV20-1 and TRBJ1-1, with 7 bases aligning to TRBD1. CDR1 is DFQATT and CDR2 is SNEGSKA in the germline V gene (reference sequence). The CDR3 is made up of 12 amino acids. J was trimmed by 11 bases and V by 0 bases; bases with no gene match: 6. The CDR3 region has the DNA TGCAGTGCTAGAGATCAGGGGGTCTCGGCTTTCTTT. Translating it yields CSARDQGVSAFF.

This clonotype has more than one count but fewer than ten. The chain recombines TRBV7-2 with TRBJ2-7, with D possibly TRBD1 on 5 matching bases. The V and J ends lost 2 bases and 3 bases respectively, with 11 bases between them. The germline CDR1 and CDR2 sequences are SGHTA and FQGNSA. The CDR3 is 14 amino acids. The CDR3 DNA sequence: TGTGCCAGCAGCTTACTTAGGGGTGACTACGAGCAGTACTTC. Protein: CASSLLRGDYEQYF.

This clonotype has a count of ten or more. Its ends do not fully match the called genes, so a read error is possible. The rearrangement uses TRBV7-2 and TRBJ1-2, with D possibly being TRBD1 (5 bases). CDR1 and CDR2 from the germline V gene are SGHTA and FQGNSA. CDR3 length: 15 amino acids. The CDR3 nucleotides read TGCGCCAGCAGCCCGTCCGGGACTTCAAACTATGGCTACACCTTC. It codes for CASSPSGTSNYGYTF.

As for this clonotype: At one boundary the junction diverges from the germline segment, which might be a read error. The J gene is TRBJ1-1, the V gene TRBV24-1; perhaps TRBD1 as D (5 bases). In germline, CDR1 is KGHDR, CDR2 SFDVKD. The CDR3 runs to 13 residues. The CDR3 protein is CATMKGRNTEASF. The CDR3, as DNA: TGTGCCACCATGAAGGGGCGGAACACTGAAGCTTCCTTT.

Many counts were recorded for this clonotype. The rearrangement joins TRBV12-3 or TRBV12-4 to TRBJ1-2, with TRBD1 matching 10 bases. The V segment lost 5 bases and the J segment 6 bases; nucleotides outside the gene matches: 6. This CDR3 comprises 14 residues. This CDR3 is CASSETGGGNGYTF. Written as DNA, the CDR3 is TGTGCCAGCAGTGAGACAGGGGGCGGAAATGGCTACACCTTC.

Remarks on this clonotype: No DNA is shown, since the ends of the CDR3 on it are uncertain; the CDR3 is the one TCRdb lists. The CDR3 reads CASSRTSSGRGDTHGYTF. J is TRBJ1-2 and V is TRBV10-3; TRBD1 was called by the table and not checked on the DNA. From germline, CDR1 is ENHRY and CDR2 SYGVKD. The CDR3 adds up to 18 amino acids, both ends counted.

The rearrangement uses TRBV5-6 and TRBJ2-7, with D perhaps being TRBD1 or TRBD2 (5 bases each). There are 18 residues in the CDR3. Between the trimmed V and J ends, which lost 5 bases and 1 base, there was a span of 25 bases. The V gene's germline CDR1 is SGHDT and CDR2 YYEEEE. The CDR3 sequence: CASSLGEGRRSYSYEQYF. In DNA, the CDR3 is TGTGCCAGCAGTCTGGGGGAAGGTAGAAGATCCTATTCCTACGAGCAGTACTTC.

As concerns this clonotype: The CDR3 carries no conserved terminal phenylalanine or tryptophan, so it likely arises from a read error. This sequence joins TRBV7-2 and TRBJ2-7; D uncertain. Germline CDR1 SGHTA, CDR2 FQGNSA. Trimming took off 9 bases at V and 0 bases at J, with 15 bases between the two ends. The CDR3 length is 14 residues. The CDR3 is CASSIGENSYEQYL. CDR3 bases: TGTGCCAGTAGTATCGGCGAGAACTCCTACGAGCAGTACCTC.

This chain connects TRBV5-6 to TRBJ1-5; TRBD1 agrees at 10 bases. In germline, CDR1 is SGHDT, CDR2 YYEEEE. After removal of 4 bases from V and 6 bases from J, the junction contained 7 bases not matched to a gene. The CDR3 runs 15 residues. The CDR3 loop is CASSRWTGGFQPQHF. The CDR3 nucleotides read TGTGCCAGCAGCCGATGGACAGGGGGTTTTCAGCCCCAGCATTTT.

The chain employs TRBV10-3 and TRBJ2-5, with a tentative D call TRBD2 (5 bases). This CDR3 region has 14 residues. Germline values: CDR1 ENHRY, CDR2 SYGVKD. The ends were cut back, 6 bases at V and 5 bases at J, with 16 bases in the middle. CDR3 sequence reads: CAISLTNSQETQYF. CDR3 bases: TGTGCCATCAGCCTGACTAACAGCCAGGAGACCCAGTACTTC.

DNA of the CDR3: TGTGCCAGCAGCTCAGGGAACAGTGAAAAACTGTTTTTT. Its protein product is CASSSGNSEKLFF. The chain employs TRBV13 and TRBJ1-4, with D possibly being TRBD1 (5 bases). This CDR3 is built from 13 residues. V was pared by 4 bases and J by 7 bases, with 10 bases between. Germline V gives CDR1 PRHDT, CDR2 FYEKMQ (reference sequence).

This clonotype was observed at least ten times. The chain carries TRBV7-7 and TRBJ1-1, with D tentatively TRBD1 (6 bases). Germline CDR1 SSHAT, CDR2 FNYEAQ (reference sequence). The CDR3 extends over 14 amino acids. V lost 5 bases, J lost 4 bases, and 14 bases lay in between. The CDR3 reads CASSVNRELTEAFF. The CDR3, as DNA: TGTGCCAGCAGCGTAAACAGGGAGCTCACTGAAGCTTTCTTT.

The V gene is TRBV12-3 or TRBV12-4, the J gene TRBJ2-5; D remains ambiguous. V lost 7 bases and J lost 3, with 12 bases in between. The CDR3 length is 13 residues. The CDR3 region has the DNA TGTGCCAGCACCTCCTACTTAAAAGAGACCCAGTACTTC. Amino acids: CASTSYLKETQYF.

Here the CDR3 reads CASSLAGWGGYQPQHF. The CDR3, as DNA: TGTGCCAGCAGCTTAGCGGGTTGGGGGGGGTATCAGCCCCAGCATTTT. The J gene is TRBJ1-5, the V gene TRBV7-9; D possibly corresponds to TRBD1 (5 bases). The CDR3 consists of 16 residues. Germline CDR1 SEHNR, CDR2 FQNEAQ (reference sequence). Trimming took 0 bases from V and 5 from J, leaving 14 bases between them.

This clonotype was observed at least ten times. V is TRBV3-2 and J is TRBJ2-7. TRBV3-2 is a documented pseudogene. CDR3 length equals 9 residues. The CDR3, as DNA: TGTGCCAGCAGCCAAGGGCAGTACTTC. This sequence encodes CASSQGQYF.

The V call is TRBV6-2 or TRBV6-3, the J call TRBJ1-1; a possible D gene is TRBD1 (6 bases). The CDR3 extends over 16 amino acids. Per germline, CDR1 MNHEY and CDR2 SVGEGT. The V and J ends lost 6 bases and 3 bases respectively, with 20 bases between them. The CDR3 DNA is TGTGCCAGCAGCCCACGGGGGCAGGGGCCCTACACTGAAGCTTTCTTT. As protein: CASSPRGQGPYTEAFF.